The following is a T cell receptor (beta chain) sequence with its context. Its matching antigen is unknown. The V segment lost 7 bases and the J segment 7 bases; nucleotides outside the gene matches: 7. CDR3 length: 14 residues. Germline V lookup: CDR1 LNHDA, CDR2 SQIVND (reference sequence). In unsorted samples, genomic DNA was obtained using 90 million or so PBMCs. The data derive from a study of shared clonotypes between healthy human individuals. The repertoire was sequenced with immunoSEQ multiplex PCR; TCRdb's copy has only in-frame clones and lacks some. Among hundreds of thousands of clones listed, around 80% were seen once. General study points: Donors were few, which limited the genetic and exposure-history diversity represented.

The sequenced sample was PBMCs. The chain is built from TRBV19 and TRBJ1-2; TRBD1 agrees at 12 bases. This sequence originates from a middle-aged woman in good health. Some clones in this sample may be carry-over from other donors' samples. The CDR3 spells CASTDPGQGAGYTF. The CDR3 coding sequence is TGTGCCAGTACCGACCCGGGACAGGGGGCTGGCTACACCTTC.